Sequencing of this TCR beta chain was carried out in a study of graft-versus-host responses after intestinal transplantation. CDR1 LNHNV and CDR2 YYDKDF come from the germline V gene (reference sequence). The CDR3 sequence is 14 residues long. Deletions cut 0 bases from V and 4 bases from J, with 9 bases between. Data came from immunoSEQ multiplex PCR; TCRdb stores just in-frame clones and leaves some out. Among approximately 88,000 clones, around 90% were seen once, and the ten largest hold around 0.1%. Findings and limits, study-wide: GvH clones were found in recipient marrow; some appeared first in ileum or blood.

This clone was seen a handful of times. What it binds is unknown. The V gene is TRBV15, the J gene TRBJ1-1; no reliable D call. The TCR sequence derives from a human donor who received an intestinal transplant. Here the sequenced sample was unstimulated CD4+ T cells sorted from spleen or lymph node cells, taken before intestinal transplant. CDR3 amino acids: CATSRDRASTEAFF. CDR3 DNA sequence: TGTGCCACCAGCAGAGATCGCGCCTCCACTGAAGCTTTCTTT.